The 9 T cell receptor beta chains in this list originate from one sample, sequenced in a study of shared clonotypes between healthy human individuals. Using immunoSEQ multiplex PCR, the repertoire was profiled, and TCRdb retains in-frame clones only, with some absent. This sample has some 350,000 clones, with approximately 74% found just once. The sequenced sample consisted of memory CD4+ T cells sorted from blood. The subset denotes: CD45RA-negative fraction. The receptors come from a man aged 25-40 years in good health.

In its sample, this clone was seen once. This chain connects TRBV10-1 to TRBJ2-1, with D possibly being TRBD2 (6 bases). Trimming cost V 1 base and J 6 bases, with 10 bases left between them. The CDR3 consists of 14 residues. CDR1 and CDR2 (germline): WNHNN, SYGVQD (reference sequence). The CDR3 sequence: CASSELAAFNEQFF. The CDR3 bases are TGCGCCAGCAGTGAGTTAGCGGCTTTCAATGAGCAGTTCTTC.

This chain joins TRBV7-8 and TRBJ2-7; 7 bases are shared with TRBD1. The CDR3 is made up of 14 amino acids. Germline loops: CDR1 SGHVS, CDR2 FQNEAQ. Trimming cost V 5 bases and J 0 bases; bases outside gene matches: 4. DNA for the CDR3: TGTGCCAGCAGCCCCGACAGGGTCTCCTACGAGCAGTACTTC. This translates into CASSPDRVSYEQYF.

The chain's CDR3 is CASSLAIPLEGYTF. CDR3 sequence (DNA): TGTGCCAGCAGCTTAGCGATACCCCTCGAGGGCTACACCTTC. The chain employs TRBV7-2 and TRBJ1-2; D unclear. The CDR3 is 14 residues long. Germline V gene sequence: CDR1 SGHTA, CDR2 FQGNSA. V was cut by 0 bases and J by 8 bases, with 13 bases left in between.

The chain recombines TRBV5-4 with TRBJ1-6; D is uncertain. Germline CDR1 SGHNT, CDR2 YYREEE (reference sequence). Trimming cost V 0 bases and J 7 bases, with 5 bases left between them. The CDR3 is 13 amino acids. The CDR3 nucleotides are TGTGCCAGCAGCTTGGCGGCGAATTCACCCCTCCACTTT. It codes for CASSLAANSPLHF. Based on the CDR3 plus reference TRBV5-4 and TRBJ1-6, the full variable domain is ETGVTQSPTHLIKTRGQQVTLRCSSQSGHNTVSWYQQALGQGPQFIFQYYREEENGRGNFPPRFSGLQFPNYSSELNVNALELDDSALYLCASSLAANSPLHFGNGTRLTVT.

This clone was counted between two and nine times. The chain carries TRBV28 and TRBJ2-7; D gene ambiguous. CDR1 and CDR2 from the germline V gene are MDHEN and SYDVKM. Trimming pared 6 bases from V and 2 bases from J, leaving 17 bases between. CDR3 size: 15 residues. CDR3 protein: CASRLDNEFPYEQYF. The CDR3 bases are TGTGCCAGCAGGCTGGATAATGAGTTCCCCTACGAGCAGTACTTC.

The gene calls are TRBV28 and TRBJ1-5; D might be TRBD1 (6 bases). The V gene's germline CDR1 is MDHEN and CDR2 SYDVKM. Trimming took off 2 bases at V and 4 bases at J, with 9 bases between the two ends. The CDR3 runs 14 residues. CDR3 nucleotides: TGTGCCAGCAGTTTAGTCAGGGGTAATCAGCCCCAGCATTTT. It codes for CASSLVRGNQPQHF.

The chain carries TRBV18 and TRBJ2-1; D may be TRBD1 (5 bases). The length of the CDR3 is 15 residues. With 6 bases removed from V and 0 bases from J, the gap between germline ends came to 12 bases. Per the germline V gene, CDR1 is KGHSH and CDR2 is LQKENI. The CDR3 bases are TGTGCCAGCTCCCTACAGGCGATCTCCTACAATGAGCAGTTCTTC. It encodes CASSLQAISYNEQFF.

This chain uses TRBV5-1 with TRBJ2-1; 7 bases are a match to TRBD1. Germline V gives CDR1 SGHRS, CDR2 YFSETQ. The CDR3 contains 16 residues. Trimming at V came to 0 bases and at J to 2 bases, leaving 5 bases not matched to a gene. The CDR3 here is CASSLDGTATYNEQFF. The DNA for the CDR3 is TGCGCCAGCAGCTTGGATGGGACAGCTACCTACAATGAGCAGTTCTTC.

The chain uses TRBV10-2 and TRBJ2-7, with 11 bases matching TRBD2. V was pared by 2 bases and J by 3 bases, with 12 bases of the junction left unmatched. The CDR3 has 18 residues. CDR1 and CDR2 (germline): WSHSY, SAAADI. The CDR3: CASSERGTSGISRYEQYF. The CDR3 DNA reads TGCGCCAGCAGTGAGAGAGGGACTAGCGGAATTTCTCGCTACGAGCAGTACTTC.